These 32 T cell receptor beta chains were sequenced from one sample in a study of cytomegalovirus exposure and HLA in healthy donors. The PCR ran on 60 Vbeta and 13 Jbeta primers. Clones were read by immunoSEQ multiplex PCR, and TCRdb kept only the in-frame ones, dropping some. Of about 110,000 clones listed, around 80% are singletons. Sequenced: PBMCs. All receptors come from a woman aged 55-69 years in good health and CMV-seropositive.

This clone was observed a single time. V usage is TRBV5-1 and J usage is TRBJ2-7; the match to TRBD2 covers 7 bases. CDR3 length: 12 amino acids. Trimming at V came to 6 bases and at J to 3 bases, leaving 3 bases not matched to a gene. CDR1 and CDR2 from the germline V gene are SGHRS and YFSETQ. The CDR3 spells CASKAGDYEQYF. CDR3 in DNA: TGCGCCAGCAAGGCGGGGGACTACGAGCAGTACTTC.

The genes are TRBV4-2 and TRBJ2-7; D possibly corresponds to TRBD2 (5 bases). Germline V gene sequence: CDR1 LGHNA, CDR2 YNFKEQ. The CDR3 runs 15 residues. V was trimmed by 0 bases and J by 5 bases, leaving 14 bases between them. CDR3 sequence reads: CASSQEEDFADEQYF. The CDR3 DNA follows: TGTGCCAGCAGCCAAGAGGAGGATTTTGCCGACGAGCAGTACTTC.

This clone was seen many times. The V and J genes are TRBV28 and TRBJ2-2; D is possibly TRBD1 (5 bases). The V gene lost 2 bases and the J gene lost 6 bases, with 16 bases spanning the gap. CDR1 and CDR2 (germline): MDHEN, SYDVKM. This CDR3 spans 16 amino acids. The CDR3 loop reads CASSLSRQGEAGELFF. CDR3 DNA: TGTGCCAGCAGTTTAAGCCGGCAGGGTGAAGCCGGGGAGCTGTTTTTT.

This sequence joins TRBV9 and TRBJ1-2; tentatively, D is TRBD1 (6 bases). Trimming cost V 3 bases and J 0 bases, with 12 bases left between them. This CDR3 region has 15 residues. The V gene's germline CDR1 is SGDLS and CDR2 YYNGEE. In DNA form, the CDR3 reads TGTGCCAGCAGCGGGCAGGGGTCATCTAACTATGGCTACACCTTC. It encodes CASSGQGSSNYGYTF.

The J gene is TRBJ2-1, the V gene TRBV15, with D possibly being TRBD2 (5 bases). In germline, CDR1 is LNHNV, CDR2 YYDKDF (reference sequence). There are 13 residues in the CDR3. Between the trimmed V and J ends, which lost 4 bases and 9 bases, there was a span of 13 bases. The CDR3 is CATSMRSLAEQFF. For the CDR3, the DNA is TGTGCCACCAGCATGCGATCCCTAGCTGAGCAGTTCTTC.

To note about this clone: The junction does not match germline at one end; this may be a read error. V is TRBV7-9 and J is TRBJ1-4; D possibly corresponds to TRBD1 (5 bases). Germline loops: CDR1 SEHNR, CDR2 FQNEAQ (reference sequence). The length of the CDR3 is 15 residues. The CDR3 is CSSSLGQALGEKLFF. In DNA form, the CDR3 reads TGTTCCAGCAGCTTGGGGCAGGCCCTGGGGGAAAAACTGTTTTTT.

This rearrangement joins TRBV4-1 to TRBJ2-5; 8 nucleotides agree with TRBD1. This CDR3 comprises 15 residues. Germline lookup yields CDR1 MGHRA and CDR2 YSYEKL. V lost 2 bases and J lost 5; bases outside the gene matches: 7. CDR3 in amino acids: CASSQNRGYVETQYF. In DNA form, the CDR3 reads TGCGCCAGCAGCCAAAACAGGGGGTACGTGGAGACCCAGTACTTC.

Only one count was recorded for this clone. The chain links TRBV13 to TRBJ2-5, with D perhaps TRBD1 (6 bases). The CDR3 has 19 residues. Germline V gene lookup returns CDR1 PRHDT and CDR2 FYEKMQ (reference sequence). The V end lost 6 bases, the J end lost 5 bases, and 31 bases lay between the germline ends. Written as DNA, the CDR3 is TGTGCCAGCAGTAGACAGAGCCCTCTCTACAGGGATACGGGGGAGACCCAGTACTTC. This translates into CASSRQSPLYRDTGETQYF.

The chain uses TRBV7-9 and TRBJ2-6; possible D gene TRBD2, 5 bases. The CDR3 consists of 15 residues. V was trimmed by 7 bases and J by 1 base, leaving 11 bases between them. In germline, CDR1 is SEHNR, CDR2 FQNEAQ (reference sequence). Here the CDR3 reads CASTLAGSGANVLTF. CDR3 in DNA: TGTGCCAGCACCCTGGCGGGTTCTGGGGCCAACGTCCTGACTTTC.

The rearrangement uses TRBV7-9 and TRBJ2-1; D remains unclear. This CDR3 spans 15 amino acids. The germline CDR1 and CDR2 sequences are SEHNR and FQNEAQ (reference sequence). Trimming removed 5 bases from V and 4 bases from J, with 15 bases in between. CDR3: CASSQTGPGYNEQFF. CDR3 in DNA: TGTGCCAGCAGCCAGACTGGTCCTGGATACAATGAGCAGTTCTTC.

The CDR3 here is CASSPVAGGGTEAFF. The CDR3 region has the DNA TGTGCCAGCTCACCAGTAGCAGGGGGCGGCACTGAAGCTTTCTTT. The chain uses TRBV18 and TRBJ1-1; TRBD1 matches at 8 bases. This CDR3 has 15 residues. Germline V lookup: CDR1 KGHSH, CDR2 LQKENI. V lost 2 bases and J lost 4; bases outside the gene matches: 6.

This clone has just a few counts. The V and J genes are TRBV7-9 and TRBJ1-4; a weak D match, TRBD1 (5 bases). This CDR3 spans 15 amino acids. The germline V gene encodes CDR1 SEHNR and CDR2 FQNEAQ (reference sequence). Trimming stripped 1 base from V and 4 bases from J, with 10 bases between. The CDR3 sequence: CASSLERGDNEKLFF. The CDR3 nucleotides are TGTGCCAGCAGCTTAGAGCGGGGGGATAATGAAAAACTGTTTTTT.

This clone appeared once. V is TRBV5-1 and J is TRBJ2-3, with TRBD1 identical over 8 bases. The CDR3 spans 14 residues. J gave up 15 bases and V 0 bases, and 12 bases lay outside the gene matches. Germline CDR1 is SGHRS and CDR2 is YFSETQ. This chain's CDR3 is CASSLAGGGQVFYF. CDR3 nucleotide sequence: TGCGCCAGCAGCTTGGCCGGAGGGGGACAGGTTTTTTATTTT.

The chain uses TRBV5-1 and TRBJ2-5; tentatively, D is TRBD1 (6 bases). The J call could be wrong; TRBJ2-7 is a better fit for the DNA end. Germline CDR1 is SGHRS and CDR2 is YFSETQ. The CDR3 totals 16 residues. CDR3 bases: TGCGCCAGCAGCCCCTCCCCAGGGGCTTCTTCCTACGAGCAGTACTTC. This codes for CASSPSPGASSYEQYF.

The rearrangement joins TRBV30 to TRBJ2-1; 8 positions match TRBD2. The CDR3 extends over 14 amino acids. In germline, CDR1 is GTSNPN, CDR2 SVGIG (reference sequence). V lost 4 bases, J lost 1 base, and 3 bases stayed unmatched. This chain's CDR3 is CAWNSGVSYNEQFF. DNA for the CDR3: TGTGCCTGGAATAGCGGGGTATCCTACAATGAGCAGTTCTTC.

For the CDR3, the DNA is TGTGCCAGCTCACCTTCCCGCGGGAGTATAGATACGCAGTATTTT. The encoded protein is CASSPSRGSIDTQYF. The chain has TRBV18 and TRBJ2-3; 7 bases fit TRBD2. The CDR3 spans 15 residues. Germline assignment: CDR1 KGHSH and CDR2 LQKENI. J lost 5 bases, V lost 3 bases, and 8 bases had no gene match.

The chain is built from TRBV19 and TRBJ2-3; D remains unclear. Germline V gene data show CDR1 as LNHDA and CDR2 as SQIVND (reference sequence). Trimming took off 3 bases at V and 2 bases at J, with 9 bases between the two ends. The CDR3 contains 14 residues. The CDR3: CASSILADTDTQYF. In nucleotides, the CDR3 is TGTGCCAGTAGTATCCTGGCGGACACAGATACGCAGTATTTT.

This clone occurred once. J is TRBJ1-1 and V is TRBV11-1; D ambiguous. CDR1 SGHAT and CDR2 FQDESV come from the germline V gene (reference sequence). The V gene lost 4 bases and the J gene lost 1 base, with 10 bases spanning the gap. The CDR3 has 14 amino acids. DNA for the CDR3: TGTGCCAGCAGCTGGCCGGCGGAGAACACTGAAGCTTTCTTT. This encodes CASSWPAENTEAFF. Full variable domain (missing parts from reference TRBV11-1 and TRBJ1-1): EAEVAQSPRYKITEKSQAVAFWCDPISGHATLYWYRQILGQGPELLVQFQDESVVDDSQLPKDRFSAERLKGVDSTLKIQPAELGDSAMYLCASSWPAENTEAFFGQGTRLTVV.

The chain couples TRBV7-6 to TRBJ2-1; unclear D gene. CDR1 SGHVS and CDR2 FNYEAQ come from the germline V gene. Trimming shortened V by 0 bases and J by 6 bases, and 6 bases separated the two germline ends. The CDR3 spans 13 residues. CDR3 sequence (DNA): TGTGCCAGCAGCTTAGCGAACAGCAATGAGCAGTTCTTC. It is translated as CASSLANSNEQFF.

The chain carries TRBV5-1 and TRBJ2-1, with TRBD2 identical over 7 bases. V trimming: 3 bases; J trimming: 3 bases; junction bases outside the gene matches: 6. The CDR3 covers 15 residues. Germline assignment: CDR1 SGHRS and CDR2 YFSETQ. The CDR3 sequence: CASSSRDYDYNEQFF. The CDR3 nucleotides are TGCGCCAGCAGCTCCCGGGACTACGACTACAATGAGCAGTTCTTC.

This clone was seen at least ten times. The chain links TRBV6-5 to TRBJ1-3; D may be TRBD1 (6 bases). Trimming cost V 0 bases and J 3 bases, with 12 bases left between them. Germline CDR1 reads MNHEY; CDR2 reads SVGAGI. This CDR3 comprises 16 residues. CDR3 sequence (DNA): TGTGCCAGCAGTTACTCGCCCCAGGGGAATGGAAACACCATATATTTT. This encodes CASSYSPQGNGNTIYF.

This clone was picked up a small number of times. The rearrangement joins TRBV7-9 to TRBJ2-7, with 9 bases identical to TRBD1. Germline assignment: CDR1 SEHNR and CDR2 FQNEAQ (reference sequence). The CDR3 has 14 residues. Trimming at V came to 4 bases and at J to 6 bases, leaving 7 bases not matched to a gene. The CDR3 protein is CASSWDRVFTEQYF. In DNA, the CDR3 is TGTGCCAGCAGCTGGGACAGGGTTTTCACCGAGCAGTACTTC.

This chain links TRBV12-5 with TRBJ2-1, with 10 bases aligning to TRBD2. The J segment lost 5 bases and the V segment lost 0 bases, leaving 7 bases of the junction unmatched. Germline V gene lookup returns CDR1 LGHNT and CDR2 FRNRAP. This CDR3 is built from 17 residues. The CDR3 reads CASGLVISGRFHNEQFF. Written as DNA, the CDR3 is TGTGCTAGTGGTTTGGTCATTAGCGGGAGGTTTCACAATGAGCAGTTCTTC.

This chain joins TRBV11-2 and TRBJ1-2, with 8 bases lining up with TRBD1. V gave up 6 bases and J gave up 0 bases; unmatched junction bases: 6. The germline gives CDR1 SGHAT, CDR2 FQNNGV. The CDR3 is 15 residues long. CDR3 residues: CASRPGQATNYGYTF. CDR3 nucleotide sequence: TGTGCCAGCAGACCGGGACAGGCCACTAACTATGGCTACACCTTC.

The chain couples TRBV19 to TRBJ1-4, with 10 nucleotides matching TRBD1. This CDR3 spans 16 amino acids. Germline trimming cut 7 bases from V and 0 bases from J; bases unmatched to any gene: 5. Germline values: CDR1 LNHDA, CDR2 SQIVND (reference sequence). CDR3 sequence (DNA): TGTGCCAGTACCTCGGACAGGGGGACAACTAATGAAAAACTGTTTTTT. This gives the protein CASTSDRGTTNEKLFF.

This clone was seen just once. The CDR3 loop reads CASPNRGGTEAFF. In DNA, the CDR3 is TGTGCCAGCCCCAACCGGGGGGGGACTGAAGCTTTCTTT. The gene calls are TRBV21-1 and TRBJ1-1. TRBV21-1 is termed a pseudogene. The CDR3 runs 13 residues.

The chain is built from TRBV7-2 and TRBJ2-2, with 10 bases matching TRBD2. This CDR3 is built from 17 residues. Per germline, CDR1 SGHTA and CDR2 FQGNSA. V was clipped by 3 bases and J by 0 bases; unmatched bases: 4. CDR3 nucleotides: TGTGCCAGCAGCTTTAGGACTAGCGGAACGAACACCGGGGAGCTGTTTTTT. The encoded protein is CASSFRTSGTNTGELFF.

CDR3 in amino acids: CASSQGQEETQYF. The CDR3 nucleotides read TGTGCCAGTAGTCAGGGACAAGAAGAGACCCAGTACTTC. The V and J genes are TRBV19 and TRBJ2-5, with D perhaps matching TRBD1 (6 bases). In germline, CDR1 is LNHDA, CDR2 SQIVND (reference sequence). This CDR3 has 13 amino acids. The germline V and J ends were trimmed by 5 bases and 3 bases, with 10 bases remaining between them.

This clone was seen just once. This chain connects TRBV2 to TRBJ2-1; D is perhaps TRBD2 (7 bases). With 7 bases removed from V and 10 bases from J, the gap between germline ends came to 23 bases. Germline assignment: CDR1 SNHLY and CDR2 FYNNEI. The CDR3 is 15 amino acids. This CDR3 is CASTEGGNRFGEQFF. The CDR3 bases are TGTGCCAGCACCGAGGGGGGGAACCGATTCGGGGAGCAGTTCTTC.

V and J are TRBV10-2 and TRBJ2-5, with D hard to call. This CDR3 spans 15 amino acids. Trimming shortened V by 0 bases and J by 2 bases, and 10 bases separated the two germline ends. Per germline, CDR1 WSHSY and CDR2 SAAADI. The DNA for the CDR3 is TGCGCCAGCAGTGAGTCAGTACTTCAACAAGAGACCCAGTACTTC. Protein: CASSESVLQQETQYF.

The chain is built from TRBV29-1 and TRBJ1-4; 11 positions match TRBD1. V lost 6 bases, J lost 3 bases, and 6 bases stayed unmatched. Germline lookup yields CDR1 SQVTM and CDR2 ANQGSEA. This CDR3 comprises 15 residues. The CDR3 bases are TGCAGCGTCTCGGACAGGGGGCTGTCTAATGAAAAACTGTTTTTT. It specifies CSVSDRGLSNEKLFF.

CDR3 coding DNA: TGTGCCAGCAGCTTCAAACAGGGAGTGAACACTGAAGCTTTCTTT. This codes for CASSFKQGVNTEAFF. The chain employs TRBV5-4 and TRBJ1-1; perhaps TRBD1 as D (6 bases). The V gene lost 2 bases and the J gene lost 0 bases, with 11 bases spanning the gap. CDR3 size: 15 residues. Germline CDR1 and CDR2: SGHNT and YYREEE (reference sequence).